A single sample is the source of the 13 T cell receptor beta chains below, sequenced in a study of blood T cell repertoires in COVID-19. Produced via immunoSEQ multiplex PCR; TCRdb's table is partial and in-frame only. The sample yields approximately 56,000 clones, 65% to 85% seen once. Sequencing was performed on peripheral blood. The receptors shown here come from a woman aged 80 or older with COVID-19, enrolled during active disease.

The chain recombines TRBV27 with TRBJ1-1; no clear D gene. Per germline, CDR1 MNHEY and CDR2 SMNVEV (reference sequence). V lost 7 bases and J 6 bases, leaving 15 bases between the germline ends. CDR3 length equals 13 residues. CDR3 loop: CASKRGTMAEAFF. The CDR3 nucleotides are TGTGCCAGCAAACGGGGAACTATGGCTGAAGCTTTCTTT.

V and J are TRBV19 and TRBJ1-5; D gene ambiguous. Trimming removed 6 bases at V and 3 bases at J, with 18 bases between. The germline gives CDR1 LNHDA, CDR2 SQIVND (reference sequence). The CDR3 sequence is 16 residues long. The CDR3 bases are TGTGCCAGTAGACGAGTGGGAGCTACTAACAATCAGCCCCAGCATTTT. It encodes CASRRVGATNNQPQHF.

The rearrangement joins TRBV6-5 to TRBJ2-7, with D possibly TRBD2 on 5 matching bases. V lost 6 bases and J lost 2, with 17 bases in between. CDR3 size: 15 residues. Germline V gene sequence: CDR1 MNHEY, CDR2 SVGAGI. The DNA of the CDR3 is TGTGCCAGCAGCAGCGGAGTCCTAGGAGCCTACGAGCAGTACTTC. This encodes CASSSGVLGAYEQYF.

The chain has TRBV5-1 and TRBJ2-2, with D maybe TRBD2 (6 bases). The germline V gene has CDR1 SGHRS and CDR2 YFSETQ. With 1 base removed from V and 3 bases from J, the gap between germline ends came to 10 bases. The CDR3 runs to 15 residues. CDR3 nucleotides: TGCGCCAGCAGCTTGAGTAGCGGCTACACCGGGGAGCTGTTTTTT. Amino acid sequence: CASSLSSGYTGELFF.

The gene calls are TRBV6-4 and TRBJ2-1, with D tentatively TRBD2 (5 bases). CDR3 length: 16 amino acids. Germline CDR1 is MRHNA and CDR2 is SNTAGT. The V gene lost 0 bases and the J gene lost 1 base, with 10 bases spanning the gap. As DNA, the CDR3 is TGTGCCAGCAGTGACTCGGGAGTAGGGTCCTACAATGAGCAGTTCTTC. This sequence encodes CASSDSGVGSYNEQFF.

The chain couples TRBV19 to TRBJ2-1; a possible D gene is TRBD2 (6 bases). V was clipped by 10 bases and J by 3 bases, with 13 bases between them. The CDR3 consists of 13 residues. Germline CDR1 LNHDA, CDR2 SQIVND (reference sequence). CDR3 in amino acids: CATRDGGYNEQFF. The DNA of the CDR3 is TGTGCCACCAGGGACGGGGGCTACAATGAGCAGTTCTTC.

V gene TRBV30 combines with J gene TRBJ1-4; D is unclear. In germline, CDR1 is GTSNPN, CDR2 SVGIG (reference sequence). The CDR3 covers 17 residues. The V gene lost 0 bases and the J gene lost 0 bases, with 14 bases spanning the gap. In DNA, the CDR3 is TGTGCCTGGAGTGTTAAGTTTGGTCGAGCAACTAATGAAAAACTGTTTTTT. Its protein product is CAWSVKFGRATNEKLFF.

CDR3 loop: CASTSDRRNSPLHF. The DNA for the CDR3 is TGTGCCAGCACTTCGGACAGACGAAATTCACCCCTCCACTTT. This rearrangement joins TRBV19 to TRBJ1-6; D is perhaps TRBD1 (6 bases). Germline values: CDR1 LNHDA, CDR2 SQIVND (reference sequence). V was clipped by 9 bases and J by 7 bases, with 16 bases between them. This CDR3 is 14 amino acids long.

The chain carries TRBV6-5 and TRBJ1-1, with D possibly being TRBD1 (5 bases). Per germline, CDR1 MNHEY and CDR2 SVGAGI. V dropped 8 bases and J dropped 0 bases, with 10 bases sitting between them. This CDR3 spans 13 amino acids. DNA for the CDR3: TGTGCCAGCGGCAGCAGGGTGAACACTGAAGCTTTCTTT. The encoded protein is CASGSRVNTEAFF.

The chain couples TRBV19 to TRBJ1-4, with D possibly matching TRBD1 (6 bases). The CDR3 consists of 15 residues. The germline CDR1 and CDR2 sequences are LNHDA and SQIVND (reference sequence). Deletions cut 9 bases from V and 5 bases from J, with 19 bases between. The DNA for the CDR3 is TGTGCCAGCAGAACGACAGGCCCCGGGAATGAAAAACTGTTTTTT. Translated, it gives CASRTTGPGNEKLFF.

Notes on this clone: Germline and junction disagree at one end, which may indicate a read error. This chain connects TRBV2 to TRBJ2-4; 7 nucleotides line up with TRBD2. CDR3 length: 15 residues. Germline CDR1 and CDR2: SNHLY and FYNNEI. CDR3 sequence: CASSEGRGFGDRSHF. The CDR3 DNA reads TGTGCCAGCAGTGAAGGGCGGGGGTTTGGGGACCGTTCGCACTTC.

The chain employs TRBV7-9 and TRBJ2-2, with TRBD1 matching 7 bases. The J segment lost 4 bases and the V segment lost 6 bases, leaving 8 bases of the junction unmatched. This CDR3 has 15 residues. The germline CDR1 and CDR2 sequences are SEHNR and FQNEAQ (reference sequence). CDR3 DNA sequence: TGTGCCAGCAGTTTACAGGGGCGCGGCACCGGGGAGCTGTTTTTT. It yields the protein CASSLQGRGTGELFF.

This rearrangement joins TRBV7-2 to TRBJ2-7; 7 bases align to TRBD2. The germline V gene encodes CDR1 SGHTA and CDR2 FQGNSA. V gave up 5 bases and J gave up 6 bases; unmatched junction bases: 7. The CDR3 is made up of 13 amino acids. Here the CDR3 DNA reads TGTGCCAGCAGCCCGAGCGGGGCCCGCGAGCAGTACTTC. Protein product: CASSPSGAREQYF.